This is a list of T cell receptor beta chains from one sample in a study of lymphopenia after photon versus proton radiotherapy. Produced via immunoSEQ multiplex PCR; TCRdb's table is partial and in-frame only. There are around 42,000 clones in the sample; roughly 85% occur only once, and 2% to 2.5% lies in the top ten. Material: peripheral blood, obtained from a patient treated with photon-based radiotherapy. All receptors come from a man in his forties with gastric cancer. Each CDR3 is given with its conserved first and last residue. D genes are given only for firm matches. For some rows the clone size is stated as once, few or many, or as a class when expanded; others skip it.

clone size: -; V gene: TRBV9; D gene: TRBD1; J gene: TRBJ1-4; CDR3 protein: CASSVALGQGNEKLFF; CDR3 DNA: TGTGCCAGCAGCGTAGCTTTGGGACAGGGGAATGAAAAACTGTTTTTT
clone size: -; V gene: TRBV7-2; D gene: -; J gene: TRBJ1-2; CDR3 protein: CASSGGIAGLNYGYTF; CDR3 DNA: TGTGCCAGCAGCGGTGGGATTGCGGGGTTGAACTATGGCTACACCTTC
clone size: -; V gene: TRBV9; D gene: -; J gene: TRBJ2-7; CDR3 protein: CASSVGTGGEQYF; CDR3 DNA: TGTGCCAGCAGCGTCGGGACCGGCGGGGAGCAGTACTTC
clone size: -; V gene: TRBV9; D gene: -; J gene: TRBJ2-5; CDR3 protein: CASSVGQTQETQYF; CDR3 DNA: TGTGCCAGCAGCGTGGGGCAGACCCAAGAGACCCAGTACTTC
clone size: -; V gene: TRBV7-2; D gene: -; J gene: TRBJ1-6; CDR3 protein: CASSLVQGYNSPLHF; CDR3 DNA: TGTGCCAGCAGCTTAGTCCAGGGCTATAATTCACCCCTCCACTTT
clone size: -; V gene: TRBV9; D gene: -; J gene: TRBJ2-3; CDR3 protein: CASSVDGSAFTDTQYF; CDR3 DNA: TGTGCCAGCAGCGTAGATGGTAGCGCTTTCACAGATACGCAGTATTTT
clone size: -; V gene: TRBV7-2; D gene: TRBD1; J gene: TRBJ1-3; CDR3 protein: CASSTSTGTGNTIYF; CDR3 DNA: TGTGCCAGCAGCACCTCGACAGGGACTGGAAACACCATATATTTT
clone size: few; V gene: TRBV6-6; D gene: TRBD2; J gene: TRBJ2-7; CDR3 protein: CASSTGTSGVEQYF; CDR3 DNA: TGTGCCAGCAGTACCGGGACTAGCGGGGTCGAGCAGTACTTC
clone size: -; V gene: TRBV28; D gene: -; J gene: TRBJ2-7; CDR3 protein: CASSRGSYEQYF; CDR3 DNA: TGTGCCAGCAGTAGAGGGTCCTACGAGCAGTACTTC
clone size: once; V gene: TRBV6-5; D gene: TRBD1; J gene: TRBJ1-2; CDR3 protein: CASSPGTGIGYTF; CDR3 DNA: TGTGCCAGCAGTCCGGGGACAGGGATCGGCTACACCTTC
clone size: -; V gene: TRBV5-1; D gene: TRBD2; J gene: TRBJ2-3; CDR3 protein: CASSLRGLVGTDTQYF; CDR3 DNA: TGCGCCAGCAGCTTGAGGGGACTAGTCGGCACAGATACGCAGTATTTT
clone size: -; V gene: TRBV7-9; D gene: TRBD1; J gene: TRBJ2-3; CDR3 protein: CASSSRGPDTQYF; CDR3 DNA: TGTGCCAGCAGCTCCAGGGGGCCGGATACGCAGTATTTT
clone size: -; V gene: TRBV9; D gene: TRBD2; J gene: TRBJ2-3; CDR3 protein: CASSVGLAGGTLGDTQYF; CDR3 DNA: TGTGCCAGCAGCGTAGGACTAGCGGGGGGTACCCTCGGGGATACGCAGTATTTT
clone size: -; V gene: TRBV30; D gene: TRBD1; J gene: TRBJ1-1; CDR3 protein: CAWRWTGAGTEAFF; CDR3 DNA: TGTGCCTGGAGGTGGACAGGGGCAGGCACTGAAGCTTTCTTT
clone size: once; V gene: TRBV13; D gene: -; J gene: TRBJ2-2; CDR3 protein: CASSLVLPPNTGELFF; CDR3 DNA: TGTGCCAGCAGCTTAGTCCTACCTCCCAACACCGGGGAGCTGTTTTTT
clone size: -; V gene: TRBV13; D gene: TRBD1; J gene: TRBJ1-1; CDR3 protein: CASSPWPGGQNTEAFF; CDR3 DNA: TGTGCCAGCAGCCCGTGGCCAGGGGGACAGAACACTGAAGCTTTCTTT
clone size: -; V gene: TRBV30; D gene: TRBD1; J gene: TRBJ2-5; CDR3 protein: CAWSGHRGETQYF; CDR3 DNA: TGTGCCTGGAGTGGGCACAGGGGAGAGACCCAGTACTTC
clone size: -; V gene: TRBV7-9; D gene: TRBD2; J gene: TRBJ2-5; CDR3 protein: CASSRTGLAQQETQYF; CDR3 DNA: TGTGCCAGCAGCCGGACGGGACTAGCGCAACAAGAGACCCAGTACTTC
clone size: -; V gene: TRBV11-2; D gene: -; J gene: TRBJ2-2; CDR3 protein: CASSRRGNTGELFF; CDR3 DNA: TGTGCCAGCAGCCGGCGGGGGAACACCGGGGAGCTGTTTTTT
clone size: -; V gene: TRBV7-2; D gene: TRBD2; J gene: TRBJ2-2; CDR3 protein: CASSWPSGGNTGELFF; CDR3 DNA: TGTGCCAGCAGCTGGCCTAGCGGGGGGAACACCGGGGAGCTGTTTTTT
clone size: -; V gene: TRBV13; D gene: -; J gene: TRBJ2-7; CDR3 protein: CASSPGVGGSYEQYF; CDR3 DNA: TGTGCCAGCAGCCCCGGAGTAGGAGGGTCCTACGAGCAGTACTTC
clone size: -; V gene: TRBV5-1; D gene: -; J gene: TRBJ2-5; CDR3 protein: CASSLGMGNRETQYF; CDR3 DNA: TGCGCCAGCAGCTTGGGGATGGGTAACCGGGAGACCCAGTACTTC
clone size: -; V gene: TRBV6-1; D gene: TRBD2; J gene: TRBJ2-3; CDR3 protein: CASTGTSGRTDTQYF; CDR3 DNA: TGTGCCAGCACCGGGACTAGCGGGCGCACAGATACGCAGTATTTT
clone size: -; V gene: TRBV27; D gene: -; J gene: TRBJ2-3; CDR3 protein: CASSLGLKEAHKDTQYF; CDR3 DNA: TGTGCCAGCAGTTTAGGCCTCAAGGAGGCACACAAAGATACGCAGTATTTT
clone size: -; V gene: TRBV6-1; D gene: -; J gene: TRBJ1-6; CDR3 protein: CASSETRGSGSPLHF; CDR3 DNA: TGTGCCAGCAGTGAAACCCGCGGGTCCGGTTCACCCCTCCACTTT
clone size: -; V gene: TRBV6-5; D gene: TRBD1; J gene: TRBJ1-2; CDR3 protein: CASVGTGTYGYTF; CDR3 DNA: TGTGCCAGCGTTGGGACAGGGACCTATGGCTACACCTTC
clone size: -; V gene: TRBV28; D gene: -; J gene: TRBJ1-1; CDR3 protein: CASSLRGGNTEAFF; CDR3 DNA: TGTGCCAGCAGTTTACGGGGTGGGAACACTGAAGCTTTCTTT
clone size: -; V gene: TRBV5-6; D gene: TRBD1; J gene: TRBJ1-4; CDR3 protein: CASSSGQGAEKLFF; CDR3 DNA: TGTGCCAGCAGCTCGGGACAGGGGGCTGAAAAACTGTTTTTT
clone size: -; V gene: TRBV6-5; D gene: -; J gene: TRBJ1-1; CDR3 protein: CASSYGVSTEAFF; CDR3 DNA: TGTGCCAGCAGTTACGGCGTTAGTACTGAAGCTTTCTTT
clone size: -; V gene: TRBV11-2; D gene: -; J gene: TRBJ2-7; CDR3 protein: CASSLAQQGRQYF; CDR3 DNA: TGTGCCAGCAGCTTAGCTCAACAGGGTAGGCAGTACTTC
clone size: once; V gene: TRBV19; D gene: TRBD1; J gene: TRBJ1-1; CDR3 protein: CASSIWADRGIRTEAFF; CDR3 DNA: TGTGCCAGTAGTATCTGGGCCGACAGGGGCATAAGAACTGAAGCTTTCTTT
clone size: -; V gene: TRBV5-6; D gene: TRBD2; J gene: TRBJ2-3; CDR3 protein: CASSLGLAGGQSDTQYF; CDR3 DNA: TGTGCCAGCAGCTTGGGACTAGCGGGGGGGCAATCAGATACGCAGTATTTT
clone size: -; V gene: TRBV4-1; D gene: TRBD2; J gene: TRBJ2-1; CDR3 protein: CASSQERVGQAGVSYNEQFF; CDR3 DNA: TGCGCCAGCAGCCAAGAGAGAGTTGGGCAAGCGGGGGTCTCCTACAATGAGCAGTTCTTC
clone size: -; V gene: TRBV7-2; D gene: TRBD1; J gene: TRBJ1-4; CDR3 protein: CASSNRGVEKLFF; CDR3 DNA: TGTGCCAGCAGCAACAGGGGTGTTGAAAAACTGTTTTTT
clone size: -; V gene: TRBV10-3; D gene: -; J gene: TRBJ1-2; CDR3 protein: CAISLGRERGYTF; CDR3 DNA: TGTGCCATCAGCCTGGGACGGGAGCGAGGCTACACCTTC
clone size: -; V gene: TRBV27; D gene: -; J gene: TRBJ2-2; CDR3 protein: CASSFPPLGELFF; CDR3 DNA: TGTGCCAGCAGTTTTCCCCCTCTCGGGGAGCTGTTTTTT
clone size: -; V gene: TRBV11-2; D gene: TRBD2; J gene: TRBJ2-4; CDR3 protein: CASSAYSGGAAKNIQYF; CDR3 DNA: TGTGCCAGCAGCGCCTATAGCGGGGGGGCGGCCAAAAACATTCAGTACTTC
clone size: -; V gene: TRBV10-3; D gene: -; J gene: TRBJ2-7; CDR3 protein: CAISERADTYEQYF; CDR3 DNA: TGTGCCATCAGTGAGAGGGCAGACACCTACGAGCAGTACTTC
clone size: -; V gene: TRBV11-2; D gene: -; J gene: TRBJ2-7; CDR3 protein: CASSTSTGKYEQYF; CDR3 DNA: TGTGCCAGCAGCACTTCGACAGGCAAATACGAGCAGTACTTC
clone size: -; V gene: TRBV20-1; D gene: -; J gene: TRBJ2-1; CDR3 protein: CSARRDNEQFF; CDR3 DNA: TGCAGTGCTAGACGAGATAATGAGCAGTTCTTC
clone size: few; V gene: TRBV4-2; D gene: TRBD1; J gene: TRBJ1-5; CDR3 protein: CASSPGQRNQPQHF; CDR3 DNA: TGTGCCAGCAGCCCGGGACAGCGCAATCAGCCCCAGCATTTT
clone size: -; V gene: TRBV10-3; D gene: -; J gene: TRBJ2-7; CDR3 protein: CATSSGGYEQYF; CDR3 DNA: TGTGCCACCAGTTCCGGGGGCTACGAGCAGTACTTC
clone size: -; V gene: TRBV18; D gene: TRBD2; J gene: TRBJ2-1; CDR3 protein: CASSPPSRGGRNEQFF; CDR3 DNA: TGTGCCAGCTCACCACCGAGCCGGGGGGGCAGGAATGAGCAGTTCTTC
clone size: once; V gene: TRBV19; D gene: -; J gene: TRBJ1-1; CDR3 protein: CASSNPPRITEAFF; CDR3 DNA: TGTGCCAGTAGTAATCCCCCCAGGATTACTGAAGCTTTCTTT
clone size: -; V gene: TRBV18; D gene: -; J gene: TRBJ1-2; CDR3 protein: CASSPMTGPGYTF; CDR3 DNA: TGTGCCAGCTCACCGATGACAGGACCCGGCTACACCTTC
clone size: -; V gene: TRBV27; D gene: -; J gene: TRBJ1-4; CDR3 protein: CASSEMTSLLVDNEKLFF; CDR3 DNA: TGTGCCAGCAGTGAGATGACTAGTCTCCTAGTCGACAATGAAAAACTGTTTTTT
clone size: few; V gene: TRBV2; D gene: TRBD1; J gene: TRBJ2-3; CDR3 protein: CASSADRGQDTQYF; CDR3 DNA: TGTGCCAGCAGTGCGGACAGGGGGCAAGATACGCAGTATTTT
clone size: -; V gene: TRBV7-8; D gene: TRBD2; J gene: TRBJ2-3; CDR3 protein: CASSLAEGLAGGRSTDTQYF; CDR3 DNA: TGTGCCAGCAGCTTAGCGGAGGGACTAGCGGGGGGTCGATCCACAGATACGCAGTATTTT
clone size: -; V gene: TRBV29-1; D gene: TRBD1; J gene: TRBJ2-2; CDR3 protein: CSVEEGTGTSGELFF; CDR3 DNA: TGCAGCGTTGAAGAAGGGACAGGGACAAGCGGGGAGCTGTTTTTT
clone size: -; V gene: TRBV4-1; D gene: -; J gene: TRBJ2-3; CDR3 protein: CASSAGTYGTDTQYF; CDR3 DNA: TGCGCCAGCAGCGCAGGAACCTACGGCACAGATACGCAGTATTTT
clone size: -; V gene: TRBV2; D gene: -; J gene: TRBJ1-2; CDR3 protein: CASSAGGGAGRYGYTF; CDR3 DNA: TGTGCCAGCAGTGCCGGGGGAGGGGCAGGGCGGTATGGCTACACCTTC
clone size: once; V gene: TRBV5-1; D gene: TRBD2; J gene: TRBJ2-3; CDR3 protein: CASSGGLAGRASTDTQYF; CDR3 DNA: TGCGCCAGCAGCGGGGGACTAGCGGGACGGGCTAGCACAGATACGCAGTATTTT
clone size: -; V gene: TRBV5-6; D gene: TRBD2; J gene: TRBJ2-3; CDR3 protein: CASSSGGRSTDTQYF; CDR3 DNA: TGTGCCAGCAGCTCGGGAGGCCGTAGCACAGATACGCAGTATTTT
clone size: -; V gene: TRBV29-1; D gene: TRBD2; J gene: TRBJ2-7; CDR3 protein: CSVVLAASYEQYF; CDR3 DNA: TGCAGCGTTGTCCTAGCGGCCTCCTACGAGCAGTACTTC
clone size: once; V gene: TRBV4-1; D gene: -; J gene: TRBJ2-4; CDR3 protein: CASSQVLGNIQYF; CDR3 DNA: TGCGCCAGCAGCCAAGTTCTAGGAAACATTCAGTACTTC